Shown below are 10 T cell receptor beta chains from a single sample sequenced in a study of shared clonotypes between healthy human individuals (dated by TCRdb to between 2020 and 2021). Preparation of the library involved the immunoSEQ multiplex PCR assay. TCRdb obtained this table from immuneACCESS and retained in-frame rearrangements with V and J assigned. These tables miss some clones; where compared with another copy, unresolved V genes account for less than half of the shortfall, and the remainder is unexplained. A total of some 470,000 clones appear in this sample, around 80% of them only once. The leading ten clones occupy roughly 13% of the sample. Input material: PBMCs. Source of these receptors: a woman between 40 and 50 years old in good health. Some clones in this sample may be carry-over from other donors' samples.

The chain links TRBV6-4 to TRBJ2-2; 9 bases fit TRBD1. The length of the CDR3 is 16 residues. Unmatched junction bases numbered 6, after V lost 5 bases and J lost 2 bases. CDR1 and CDR2 from the germline V gene are MRHNA and SNTAGT. This chain's CDR3 is CASSLGGQGNTGELFF. CDR3 nucleotide sequence: TGTGCCAGCAGTTTGGGGGGACAGGGAAACACCGGGGAGCTGTTTTTT.

With regard to this clone: The same CDR3 also results from other DNA sequences found in this sample. The chain is built from TRBV2 and TRBJ2-2; 8 nucleotides agree with TRBD1. The length of the CDR3 is 13 residues. After removal of 4 bases from V and 7 bases from J, the junction contained 2 bases not matched to a gene. CDR1 and CDR2 (germline): SNHLY, FYNNEI. CDR3 region: CASSGTGSGELFF. CDR3 in DNA: TGTGCCAGCAGTGGGACAGGGAGCGGGGAGCTGTTTTTT.

The rearrangement joins TRBV7-2 to TRBJ2-3, with D perhaps TRBD2 (6 bases). CDR1 is SGHTA and CDR2 is FQGNSA in the germline V gene. V gave up 6 bases and J gave up 3 bases, with 16 bases separating them. The CDR3 consists of 15 residues. The CDR3 loop is CASRRAGLVTDTQYF. CDR3 coding DNA: TGTGCCAGCAGGCGGGCGGGACTTGTAACAGATACGCAGTATTTT.

This clone turned up a few times. J is TRBJ1-2 and V is TRBV18, with D perhaps TRBD1 (6 bases). The CDR3 sequence is 15 residues long. Per the germline V gene, CDR1 is KGHSH and CDR2 is LQKENI. V lost 4 bases to trimming and J lost 0 bases, with 12 bases between them. The CDR3 protein is CASSLTGTTNYGYTF. For the CDR3, the DNA is TGTGCCAGCTCACTAACAGGGACCACTAACTATGGCTACACCTTC.

Comments on this clone: With only one base between it and a far larger clone, this is likely a read error. Other DNA sequences in this sample translate to the same CDR3. The J gene is TRBJ2-3, the V gene TRBV4-1; 7 bases agree with TRBD2. The germline V gene has CDR1 MGHRA and CDR2 YSYEKL. The CDR3 is 16 residues long. In DNA, the CDR3 is TGCGCCAGTAGCCAACGCGTGGGAGGGAAGACAGATACGCAGTATTTT. This sequence encodes CASSQRVGGKTDTQYF.

CDR3 DNA: TGCGCCAGCAGCCCTGCGGGACAGGGGTACAATGAGCAGTTCTTC. Its translation is CASSPAGQGYNEQFF. The chain recombines TRBV5-1 with TRBJ2-1; 10 nucleotides line up with TRBD1. CDR1 is SGHRS, CDR2 YFSETQ, per germline. The CDR3 has 15 residues. V lost 4 bases and J lost 4; bases outside the gene matches: 5.

This sequence joins TRBV2 and TRBJ2-1; D is unresolved. The CDR3 covers 10 residues. V lost 3 bases and J 10 bases, leaving 4 bases between the germline ends. Germline V gene sequence: CDR1 SNHLY, CDR2 FYNNEI. The CDR3 nucleotides are TGTGCCAGCAGTGAGGTGGAGCAGTTCTTC. Translated: CASSEVEQFF.

The chain combines TRBV14 with TRBJ2-5; the D is unclear. The CDR3 covers 15 residues. In germline, CDR1 is SGHDN, CDR2 FVKESK. The V end lost 1 base, the J end lost 5 bases, and 14 bases lay between the germline ends. CDR3: CASSQGIGRWETQYF. In DNA form, the CDR3 reads TGTGCCAGCAGCCAAGGGATTGGTCGTTGGGAGACCCAGTACTTC.

The V gene is TRBV5-4, the J gene TRBJ2-1; D is ambiguous. The CDR3 is 13 residues long. Trimming pared 7 bases from V and 4 bases from J, leaving 12 bases between. Germline V gene data show CDR1 as SGHNT and CDR2 as YYREEE (reference sequence). The CDR3 coding sequence is TGTGCCAGCTCGACCAACACTTACAATGAGCAGTTCTTC. Translation gives CASSTNTYNEQFF.

This clone appeared a single time. This chain uses TRBV6-1 with TRBJ2-5; 9 bases fit TRBD1. The V gene's germline CDR1 is MNHNS and CDR2 SASEGT. V was clipped by 3 bases and J by 5 bases; unmatched bases: 4. CDR3 length equals 14 residues. In DNA form, the CDR3 reads TGTGCCAGCAGTGAGGACAGGGGTCTGGAGACCCAGTACTTC. It codes for CASSEDRGLETQYF.